Below are 30 T cell receptor beta chains sequenced from a single sample in a study of human T cells and chemical hapten exposure listed by TCRdb under 2021. This specimen's time point label, interpreted: pre-sensitization, week 0. Explained via the paper, the treatment or condition label denotes: therapeutic diphenylcyclopropenone sensitization with weekly scalp DPC. The library was produced with RACE. Instrument used: NextSeq 500. Using fastp at Q25 and MiXCR, TCRdb reprocessed the public reads and kept productive beta chains. Duplicate CDR3 protein sequences are folded into a single record with the most common DNA and genes. The sample profile shows tens of thousands of distinct CDR3 sequences; 9.4% of them were found once. 14% to 15% of the sample lies in the top ten. Here the sequenced sample was whole blood, taken in connection with sensitization to the hapten diphenylcyclopropenone (DPC). The receptors come from a woman in her thirties or forties with alopecia areata. Some clones in this sample may be carry-over from other donors' samples.

This clonotype was observed a handful of times. V gene TRBV27 combines with J gene TRBJ1-5; D might be TRBD1 (5 bases). Trimming removed 8 bases at V and 6 bases at J, with 14 bases between. Germline V gene sequence: CDR1 MNHEY, CDR2 SMNVEV (reference sequence). CDR3 length: 13 residues. The CDR3 DNA reads as TGTGCCAGCTCTGGGGGGGAGGTTCAGCCCCAGCATTTT. As protein: CASSGGEVQPQHF.

At least ten counts were recorded for this clonotype. This rearrangement joins TRBV9 to TRBJ1-5, with no clear D. Trimming removed 0 bases from V and 6 bases from J, with 10 bases in between. The CDR3 is 14 amino acids. CDR1 is SGDLS and CDR2 is YYNGEE in the germline V gene. CDR3 nucleotides: TGTGCCAGCAGCGTAGACCCCCAAAGTCAGCCCCAGCATTTT. Its translation is CASSVDPQSQPQHF.

This clonotype was detected ten times or more. The J gene is TRBJ2-7, the V gene TRBV2, with 8 bases identical to TRBD2. The CDR3 length is 15 residues. The V gene end was trimmed by 3 bases and the J gene end by 1 base; junction bases not matched to a gene: 5. The germline V gene has CDR1 SNHLY and CDR2 FYNNEI. The CDR3 nucleotides read TGTGCCAGCAGTGACCCTCCTAGCGGGTCCTACGAGCAGTACTTC. Protein sequence: CASSDPPSGSYEQYF.

This clonotype was counted a few times. A much larger clone lies one base from this, so it may be a read error. The chain recombines TRBV20-1 with TRBJ2-7, with TRBD2 as a possible D gene (5 bases). The V end lost 0 bases, the J end lost 2 bases, and 14 bases lay between the germline ends. CDR3 length equals 15 residues. Per germline, CDR1 DFQATT and CDR2 SNEGSKA (reference sequence). The CDR3 is CSARDTGIGTYEQYF. CDR3 in DNA: TGCAGTGCTAGAGATACCGGGATAGGGACCTACGAGCAGTACTTC.

The CDR3 sequence: CSVTRGARPDTQYF. In nucleotides, the CDR3 is TGCAGTGTCACGAGAGGGGCCAGGCCCGATACGCAGTATTTT. This chain connects TRBV20-1 to TRBJ2-3; possibly TRBD1 or TRBD2 for D (5 bases each). CDR3 size: 14 residues. The V end lost 7 bases, the J end lost 6 bases, and 20 bases lay between the germline ends. The V gene's germline CDR1 is DFQATT and CDR2 SNEGSKA (reference sequence).

The rearrangement joins TRBV28 to TRBJ1-1, with D perhaps matching TRBD1 (6 bases). Trimming removed 6 bases at V and 6 bases at J, with 14 bases between. The CDR3 has 13 amino acids. Germline V gene lookup returns CDR1 MDHEN and CDR2 SYDVKM. CDR3 protein: CASSQGHASEAFF. Here the CDR3 DNA reads TGTGCCAGCAGCCAGGGACATGCCTCTGAAGCTTTCTTT.

Worth noting for this clonotype: At one boundary the junction diverges from the germline segment, which might be a read error. V gene TRBV30 combines with J gene TRBJ2-2; D is perhaps TRBD1 or TRBD2 (5 bases each). Germline loops: CDR1 GTSNPN, CDR2 SVGIG (reference sequence). The CDR3 runs to 16 residues. CDR3 amino acids: CVWSVLVARGTGELFF. CDR3 coding DNA: TGTGTCTGGAGTGTACTTGTGGCGAGGGGTACCGGGGAGCTGTTTTTT.

A word on this clonotype: The DNA is left out, because the CDR3 cannot be placed on it with certainty; the CDR3 is given as TCRdb lists it. The V call is TRBV12-3 or TRBV12-4, the J call TRBJ2-3; the table's TRBD2 call for D was not verified on the DNA. The CDR3 numbers 17 amino acids, ends counted. The CDR3 sequence: CASSTSFGLAGGATQYF.

This clonotype was picked up many times. One junction end disagrees with the germline gene, perhaps due to a read error. The V call is TRBV7-2, the J call TRBJ1-1; 9 bases match TRBD1. Germline V gene lookup returns CDR1 SGHTA and CDR2 FQGNSA. This CDR3 is built from 14 residues. The CDR3 region is CASSTRTGDTEAFF. The CDR3 nucleotides read TGTGCCAGCAGCACGCGGACAGGGGACACTGAAGCTTTTTTT.

This clonotype was counted ten times or more. V and J are TRBV12-3 or TRBV12-4 and TRBJ2-7, with TRBD1 identical over 10 bases. The length of the CDR3 is 14 residues. The V and J ends lost 5 bases and 4 bases, in that order; junction bases with no gene match: 5. CDR3 in DNA: TGTGCCAGCAGTGATAGGGACAGGGGATACGAGCAGTACTTC. Its translation is CASSDRDRGYEQYF.

The CDR3 loop reads CASSQVRTSLAGELFF. The CDR3 region has the DNA TGTGCCAGCAGCCAAGTAAGGACTAGCCTTGCCGGGGAGCTGTTTTTT. V usage is TRBV4-2 and J usage is TRBJ2-2, with 8 positions matching TRBD2. Germline loops: CDR1 LGHNA, CDR2 YNFKEQ. V was pared by 1 base and J by 6 bases, with 7 bases of the junction left unmatched. This CDR3 has 16 amino acids.

Turning to this clonotype: This CDR3 fails to terminate in the conserved phenylalanine or tryptophan, so it likely reflects a read error. CDR3 sequence (DNA): TGTGCCAGCAGCGCGACAGCCCAAGCAGATACGCAGTATCTT. Protein product: CASSATAQADTQYL. V usage is TRBV16 and J usage is TRBJ2-3; maybe TRBD1 (5 bases). CDR1 is KGHSY and CDR2 is FQNENV in the germline V gene. V lost 5 bases to trimming and J lost 4 bases, with 13 bases between them. This CDR3 has 14 amino acids.

This clonotype appeared many times. The V gene is TRBV6-2 or TRBV6-3, the J gene TRBJ2-3, with D perhaps being TRBD1 or TRBD2 (5 bases each). V lost 8 bases, J lost 0 bases, and 12 bases lay in between. The germline V gene encodes CDR1 MNHEY and CDR2 SVGEGT. The CDR3 loop spans 14 amino acids. The CDR3 is CASGERDSTDTQYF. CDR3 DNA: TGTGCCAGCGGCGAAAGGGACAGCACAGATACGCAGTATTTT.

The chain links TRBV3-1 to TRBJ2-2; D might be TRBD1 (6 bases). Germline V gene lookup returns CDR1 LGHDT and CDR2 YNNKEL (reference sequence). The germline V and J ends were trimmed by 10 bases and 8 bases, with 11 bases remaining between them. The CDR3 covers 11 residues. In DNA form, the CDR3 reads TGTGCCACCCAGGGGCTGGGGGAGCTGTTTTTT. It codes for CATQGLGELFF.

There are many counts of this clonotype. The chain couples TRBV5-1 to TRBJ1-5; 10 nucleotides match TRBD1. V was pared by 3 bases and J by 4 bases, with 4 bases of the junction left unmatched. This CDR3 region has 15 residues. The germline CDR1 and CDR2 sequences are SGHRS and YFSETQ. The CDR3 spells CASSSTGGTNQPQHF. For the CDR3, the DNA is TGCGCCAGCAGCTCGACAGGGGGCACGAATCAGCCCCAGCATTTT.

This clonotype has ten or more counts. J is TRBJ1-1 and V is TRBV6-2 or TRBV6-3; D unclear. Germline V CDR1 and CDR2: MNHEY, SVGEGT. CDR3 size: 12 residues. Trimming stripped 8 bases from V and 3 bases from J, with 10 bases between. CDR3 sequence: CASGPGYTEAFF. DNA for the CDR3: TGTGCCAGCGGTCCGGGGTACACTGAAGCTTTCTTT.

The CDR3 reads CASSPDRTGTDTQYF. The CDR3, as DNA: TGTGCCAGCAGCCCGGACAGGACTGGAACAGATACGCAGTATTTT. V usage is TRBV7-9 and J usage is TRBJ2-3; 7 nucleotides match TRBD1. With 5 bases clipped from V and 3 bases from J, the junction kept 8 bases outside the gene matches. This CDR3 comprises 15 residues. In germline, CDR1 is SEHNR, CDR2 FQNEAQ (reference sequence). Full variable domain (outside the CDR3, taken from reference TRBV7-9 and TRBJ2-3): DTGVSQNPRHKITKRGQNVTFRCDPISEHNRLYWYRQTLGQGPEFLTYFQNEAQLEKSRLLSDRFSAERPKGSFSTLEIQRTEQGDSAMYLCASSPDRTGTDTQYFGPGTRLTVL.

In its sample, this clonotype was seen a few times. The CDR3: CASSSPDRGYGYTF. For the CDR3, the DNA is TGTGCCAGCAGCAGCCCCGACAGGGGCTATGGCTACACCTTC. The chain employs TRBV7-2 and TRBJ1-2; 8 bases are shared with TRBD1. Trimming removed 5 bases from V and 4 bases from J; junction bases left unmatched: 6. Germline V gene lookup returns CDR1 SGHTA and CDR2 FQGNSA. The CDR3 runs to 14 residues. The whole variable domain, filled in from reference TRBV7-2 and TRBJ1-2, reads GAGVSQSPSNKVTEKGKDVELRCDPISGHTALYWYRQSLGQGLEFLIYFQGNSAPDKSGLPSDRFSAERTGGSVSTLTIQRTQQEDSAVYLCASSSPDRGYGYTFGSGTRLTVV.

V and J are TRBV5-1 and TRBJ2-2; perhaps TRBD1 as D (6 bases). The germline CDR1 and CDR2 sequences are SGHRS and YFSETQ. CDR3 length: 12 amino acids. The ends were cut back, 4 bases at V and 11 bases at J, with 12 bases in the middle. The CDR3: CASSPGQRELFF. Written as DNA, the CDR3 is TGCGCCAGCAGCCCGGGACAACGAGAGCTGTTTTTT.

In this sample, this clonotype turned up a few times. This chain joins TRBV25-1 and TRBJ1-2, with D maybe TRBD1 (6 bases). The CDR3 has 15 residues. With 6 bases removed from V and 4 bases from J, the gap between germline ends came to 18 bases. CDR1 is MGHDK, CDR2 SYGVNS, per germline. CDR3 sequence reads: CASSWRTESRYGYTF. Here the CDR3 DNA reads TGTGCCAGCAGCTGGAGGACAGAGTCTCGCTATGGCTACACCTTC.

This clonotype was picked up a small number of times. The V gene is TRBV15, the J gene TRBJ1-5; D uncertain. The ends were cut back, 0 bases at V and 3 bases at J, with 9 bases in the middle. Germline CDR1 reads LNHNV; CDR2 reads YYDKDF (reference sequence). The CDR3 consists of 15 residues. The CDR3: CATSREGRYNQPQHF. The CDR3 region has the DNA TGTGCCACCAGCAGAGAAGGCAGGTACAATCAGCCCCAGCATTTT.

This clonotype has only a few counts. This chain's CDR3 is CASSQTGLGNTIYF. The CDR3 region has the DNA TGTGCCAGCAGCCAGACAGGGCTGGGAAACACCATATATTTT. The chain recombines TRBV5-5 with TRBJ1-3; 7 bases are a match to TRBD1. The CDR3 extends over 14 amino acids. Germline-derived CDR1 and CDR2 are SGHKS and YYEKEE (reference sequence). V dropped 4 bases and J dropped 4; count of bases not matched to a gene: 5.

J is TRBJ1-1 and V is TRBV4-2; the D gene is possibly TRBD1 (5 bases). The V gene lost 1 base and the J gene lost 4 bases, with 13 bases spanning the gap. CDR1 and CDR2 from the germline V gene are LGHNA and YNFKEQ. The CDR3 runs 15 residues. CDR3 in amino acids: CASSQGITGSTEAFF. The DNA of the CDR3 is TGTGCCAGCAGCCAAGGTATAACAGGAAGCACTGAAGCTTTCTTT.

The chain is built from TRBV7-2 and TRBJ2-2; 9 nucleotides match TRBD1. Trimming at V came to 6 bases and at J to 2 bases, leaving 4 bases not matched to a gene. Germline V gene data show CDR1 as SGHTA and CDR2 as FQGNSA. This CDR3 comprises 15 residues. CDR3 loop: CASRPTGGNTGELFF. The DNA of the CDR3 is TGTGCCAGCAGGCCAACAGGGGGCAACACCGGGGAGCTGTTTTTT.

This clonotype was counted many times. The chain is built from TRBV7-9 and TRBJ2-7; 8 nucleotides agree with TRBD1. The CDR3 has 15 amino acids. Germline V gene lookup returns CDR1 SEHNR and CDR2 FQNEAQ (reference sequence). The J segment lost 2 bases and the V segment lost 8 bases, leaving 11 bases of the junction unmatched. DNA for the CDR3: TGTGCCAGCGCGGCCGGGACAGGCCTGACCTACGAGCAGTACTTC. As protein: CASAAGTGLTYEQYF. The whole variable domain, remainder taken from reference TRBV7-9 and TRBJ2-7, is DTGVSQNPRHKITKRGQNVTFRCDPISEHNRLYWYRQTLGQGPEFLTYFQNEAQLEKSRLLSDRFSAERPKGSFSTLEIQRTEQGDSAMYLCASAAGTGLTYEQYFGPGTRLTVT.

This clonotype was seen at least ten times. The chain recombines TRBV11-2 with TRBJ2-5; TRBD1 is a possible D gene (5 bases). This CDR3 region has 14 residues. Germline V CDR1 and CDR2: SGHAT, FQNNGV. Trimming cost V 3 bases and J 5 bases, with 13 bases left between them. The CDR3 DNA reads TGTGCCAGCAGCTTGAGTGGGGCGCGGGAGACCCAGTACTTC. This encodes CASSLSGARETQYF.

The V and J genes are TRBV4-1 and TRBJ2-3, with 12 nucleotides matching TRBD1. This CDR3 region has 17 residues. The J segment lost 6 bases and the V segment lost 4 bases, leaving 11 bases of the junction unmatched. CDR1 and CDR2 from the germline V gene are MGHRA and YSYEKL. The CDR3 DNA follows: TGCGCCAGCAGCCGAGATGGGGGACAGGGGGCTAAGGATACGCAGTATTTT. Its protein product is CASSRDGGQGAKDTQYF.

In this sample, this clonotype turned up many times. The chain joins TRBV7-2 to TRBJ1-5, with TRBD1 matching over 10 bases. The CDR3 is 14 amino acids. CDR1 and CDR2 from the germline V gene are SGHTA and FQGNSA. V shed 5 bases, J shed 7 bases, and the junction held 5 bases outside the gene matches. This CDR3 reads CASSRDRGGQPQHF. The CDR3 DNA is TGTGCCAGCAGCCGGGACAGGGGAGGCCAGCCCCAGCATTTT. The full variable domain, completed using reference TRBV7-2 and TRBJ1-5, is GAGVSQSPSNKVTEKGKDVELRCDPISGHTALYWYRQSLGQGLEFLIYFQGNSAPDKSGLPSDRFSAERTGGSVSTLTIQRTQQEDSAVYLCASSRDRGGQPQHFGDGTRLSIL.

This clonotype was counted only a few times. The rearrangement uses TRBV5-1 and TRBJ2-5, with 7 positions matching TRBD2. Germline CDR1 and CDR2: SGHRS and YFSETQ. The CDR3 totals 14 residues. Trimming took 2 bases from V and 1 from J; bases not matched to a gene: 2. CDR3 loop: CASSFPSGQETQYF. The CDR3 DNA reads TGCGCCAGCAGCTTCCCTAGCGGCCAAGAGACCCAGTACTTC.

This clonotype was observed at least ten times. The chain uses TRBV27 and TRBJ2-7; 7 bases agree with TRBD1. V lost 6 bases to trimming and J lost 5 bases; unmatched junction nucleotides: 13. Germline values: CDR1 MNHEY, CDR2 SMNVEV (reference sequence). CDR3 length equals 15 residues. CDR3 region: CASSALLGTVNEQYF. CDR3 coding DNA: TGTGCCAGCAGCGCCCTTTTGGGGACAGTAAACGAGCAGTACTTC.